Listed below are T cell receptor beta chains from one sample, sequenced in a study of cytomegalovirus exposure and HLA in healthy donors. Only in-frame clones appear in the TCRdb table, and some are missing; sequencing was by immunoSEQ multiplex PCR. The sample contains about 110,000 clones, approximately 70% of which appear only once. Sequenced input: PBMCs. The receptors come from a woman aged 25 to 39 in good health and CMV-seronegative. CDR3s include the opening cysteine and the closing phenylalanine or tryptophan. Fields, in order: CDR3 length, clone size, V gene, J gene, CDR3 protein. Rows may omit the clone size; those that give it use once, few, many or a size class.

14	.	TRBV6-1	TRBJ1-3	CASQTGHSGNTIYF
14	.	TRBV4-3	TRBJ1-6	CASRETPGGSPLHF
15	.	TRBV12-2	TRBJ1-4	CASRLRTGINEKLFF
16	.	TRBV27	TRBJ2-7	CASSFAPSASSYEQYF
15	.	TRBV13	TRBJ1-1	CASSPPSTGNTEAFF
16	.	TRBV5-1	TRBJ2-6	CASSLRTVAGANVLTF
15	.	TRBV30	TRBJ2-6	CAWSVAGTGANVLTF
17	.	TRBV7-9	TRBJ1-1	CASSLGGQGIRNTEAFF
15	.	TRBV2	TRBJ1-5	CASSSTGTGGQPQHF
16	.	TRBV29-1	TRBJ2-5	CSAKATSGSLYETQYF
16	.	TRBV2	TRBJ2-7	CASSGGRDRGGHEQYF
16	.	TRBV5-1	TRBJ2-7	CASSTRLAGVSYEQYF
13	.	TRBV5-1	TRBJ2-5	CASSLGAQETQYF
15	.	TRBV6-6	TRBJ1-1	CASSYYGTSNTEAFF
13	.	TRBV5-1	TRBJ1-1	CASRRAANTEAFF
15	.	TRBV6-1	TRBJ1-3	CASGPLNQAGNTIYF
13	once	TRBV5-1	TRBJ1-2	CASSSSGNYGYTF
13	.	TRBV2	TRBJ1-1	CASEAGVEFWAFF
13	few	TRBV10-1	TRBJ1-1	CASSEAGNTEAFF
15	.	TRBV6-5	TRBJ1-3	CASSSSGLPGNTIYF
11	.	TRBV2	TRBJ1-1	CASKGGTEAFF
15	.	TRBV4-3	TRBJ1-5	CASSQDGQSNQPQHF
11	once	TRBV14	TRBJ2-3	CASGELDTQYF
15	few	TRBV6-1	TRBJ2-5	CASSELAGNQETQYF
15	.	TRBV5-1	TRBJ2-2	CASSNRDSRTGELFF
14	.	TRBV6-5	TRBJ1-2	CASSTPGQGTGYTF
14	.	TRBV29-1	TRBJ2-5	CSVPASEGQETQYF
13	few	TRBV19	TRBJ2-4	CASSWWQGAIQYF
15	.	TRBV4-2	TRBJ2-7	CASSQEAGLPYEQYF
15	once	TRBV7-9	TRBJ2-1	CASSNQRQGSNEQFF
15	.	TRBV7-6	TRBJ1-1	CASSLVTGVSTEAFF
14	.	TRBV7-9	TRBJ1-2	CASSLMEGGSGYTF
13	few	TRBV7-8	TRBJ1-1	CASGGQQNTEAFF
16	.	TRBV2	TRBJ1-2	CASSEGGQGLTYGYTF
17	few	TRBV10-2	TRBJ2-1	CASSGGLAGGPYNEQFF
14	.	TRBV5-1	.	CASSLGQGYYEQYF
13	.	TRBV10-3	TRBJ1-1	CAISDVPGTEAFF
15	.	TRBV5-4	TRBJ2-3	CASTRSTSGEDTQYF
15	few	TRBV6-4	TRBJ2-3	CASSLAGDEVDTQYF
13	.	TRBV11-2	TRBJ1-5	CASSRQGFQPQHF
13	.	TRBV6-6	TRBJ1-2	CASSSPSYYGYTF
14	.	TRBV5-1	TRBJ2-5	CASSLTSFPETQYF
15	.	TRBV27	TRBJ2-2	CASSPPGPRTGELFF
15	.	TRBV12-5	TRBJ1-6	CASGLVHGGDSPLHF
14	.	TRBV5-1	TRBJ1-5	CASSLVSGNQPQHF
12	few	TRBV5-1	TRBJ2-7	CASSLTGYEQYF
15	.	TRBV6-5	TRBJ2-7	CASSPRWQGVGEQYF
18	.	TRBV6-4	TRBJ2-3	CASSAGLIAGAGTDTQYF
15	once	TRBV6-5	TRBJ1-6	CASSLLWDRNSPLHF
14	.	TRBV7-8	TRBJ1-5	CASSLLGRTLGQHF
13	.	TRBV29-1	TRBJ2-1	CSVEGGGDNEQFF
15	.	TRBV29-1	TRBJ1-2	CSVDRASRGGYGYTF
14	.	TRBV6-5	TRBJ2-3	CASSGTGATDTQYF
16	.	TRBV7-2	TRBJ1-5	CASSLEGPQPLTPQHF
18	.	TRBV4-3	TRBJ2-2	CASSLTRWEGLNTGELFF
14	.	TRBV29-1	TRBJ1-1	CSVGLTSANTEAFF
14	few	TRBV6-1	TRBJ1-1	CASSEGQLNTEAFF
15	.	TRBV4-2	TRBJ1-2	CASSQDRGPSYGYTF
15	.	TRBV6-5	TRBJ2-1	CASSYLAGDLSGQFF